This T cell receptor beta chain originates from a study of STAT5B mutations in CD4+ large granular lymphocyte leukemia (dated by TCRdb to 2022 to 2024). In terms of the full investigation: Among the healthy controls, the CDR3 'QG' motif was associated with a particular HLA allele. The study compared the TCRbeta repertoires of patients with CD4+ T-cell large granular lymphocyte leukemia against those of healthy blood donors. Flow cytometry on FACSCanto II or FACSVerse showed that the purified fractions were more than 95% pure among lymphocytes. General findings and caveats noted by the study authors: TRBV06-family usage was enriched among the top patient clones (8/27) compared with healthy controls (2/35). Greater clonality appeared to be present in CD4-sorted patient repertoires than in healthy CD4+ repertoires, and the difference was retained after the putative leukemic clones were removed. Data were not HLA-matched; higher clonality in CD4+ versus CD8+ T-LGLL could reflect the relatively small sample size. Main leukemic clonotypes were private to each patient, although roughly 24% of the main leukemic clonotypes were found at low frequency in the non-leukemic repertoires of other patients.

Reading from cysteine to phenylalanine, the CDR3 counts 13 amino acids. Only the CDR3 portion is preserved as DNA: 39 bases, with reading frame beginning at the first base. The junction carries 11 bases between V and J, which are trimmed by 6 bases and 3 bases respectively. The germline V gene (reference sequence) gives CDR1 as MNHNY and CDR2 as SVGAGI. The healthy controls were a few dozen blood donors, and the buffy coats of these donors were supplied by the Finnish Red Cross blood service. All TCR-sequenced material derived from peripheral blood: patient blood samples and healthy donor buffy coats. Ficoll-Hypaque gradient centrifugation was used to isolate peripheral blood mononuclear cells. CD4+ cells were purified magnetically from the buffy coats of healthy controls. The Gentra Puregene Cell and Tissue kit was used for genomic DNA extraction, and quantification was performed on a Qubit 2.0 fluorometer.

The immunoSEQ assay at survey resolution was applied to genomic DNA for sequencing of TCRbeta rearrangements. Concerning the study's data processing: In the TCR sequencing data, the lowest productive clonotype frequency that could be detected was 2.59 x 10-5. Analyses included only productive TCRbeta rearrangements, meaning complete and in-frame sequences. The clonality of each sample was calculated as Simpson clonality in the immunoSEQ Analyzer version 3.0. Clones were grouped by frequency into very rare, small, medium, large (1-20%) or hyperexpanded (>20%) categories. Generation probabilities were estimated with OLGA 1.2.3, V-gene circos plots were made with VDJtools, specificities were searched in VDJdb, and CDR3 motifs were identified with GLIPH. Held by TCRdb, this immuneACCESS table contains in-frame sequences only and omits some clones. Under half of the omission traces to an unresolved V gene where checked; the cause of the rest is unknown. That table supplies the V and J calls and clone size; D and trimming were determined from the DNA. The sample profile shows approximately 23,000 clones; more than 60% of them were found once. The ten most abundant clones make up approximately 0.4% of the sample.

Comments on this clone: Its recognized antigen is unknown. Per-nucleotide qualities are absent, and no much larger clonotype sits a single base away.

The sequencing sample was made of CD4+ T cells from blood buffy coats. Recombination connected TRBV6-6 to TRBJ2-5; a weak D assignment points to TRBD1 (6 bases agree). The TCR comes from a human donor in good health. The DNA sequence follows: TGTGCCAGCAGCCCATCAGGGGAAGAGACCCAGTACTTC. The resulting protein is CASSPSGEETQYF.